This TCR beta chain is from a study of blood T cell repertoires in COVID-19. Remarks on this clone: Other nucleotide sequences from this sample produce the same CDR3.

Germline V gene sequence: CDR1 SGHDT, CDR2 YYEEEE. CDR3 length equals 13 residues. Trimming removed 4 bases from V and 6 bases from J; junction bases left unmatched: 4. Sequencing was performed with immunoSEQ multiplex PCR; in TCRdb, only in-frame clones are kept and a portion is missing. This sample carries about 87,000 clones, roughly 80% of them seen once, and the ten largest clones take about 4.2%. The receptor was derived from a woman aged 50 to 65 with acute or convalescent COVID-19. The sample consisted of peripheral blood. This chain joins TRBV5-6 and TRBJ1-2; the match to TRBD1 covers 9 bases. CDR3 loop: CASSDTGGNGYTF. DNA for the CDR3: TGTGCCAGCAGCGATACAGGGGGCAATGGCTACACCTTC.